The sequence of this T cell receptor beta chain was determined in a study of blood T cell repertoires in COVID-19. In the original workflow: By means of reference gene primer amplification, nucleated cell counts were estimated. Repertoires were generated with immunoSEQ multiplex PCR, while TCRdb's copy carries only in-frame clones and drops some. That table gives V, J and clone size, and the DNA gave D and trimming. The table has about 170,000 clones, 88% seen once. The germline V gene encodes CDR1 LNHDA and CDR2 SQIVND (reference sequence). There are 16 residues in the CDR3. J was trimmed by 4 bases and V by 6 bases; bases with no gene match: 4.

The sample consisted of peripheral blood. The chain employs TRBV19 and TRBJ2-3; 16 bases are shared with TRBD2. The clonotype originates from a middle-aged man who had recovered from COVID-19. The CDR3 sequence: CASREGTSGRADTQYF. CDR3 nucleotides: TGTGCCAGTAGGGAAGGGACTAGCGGGAGGGCAGATACGCAGTATTTT.